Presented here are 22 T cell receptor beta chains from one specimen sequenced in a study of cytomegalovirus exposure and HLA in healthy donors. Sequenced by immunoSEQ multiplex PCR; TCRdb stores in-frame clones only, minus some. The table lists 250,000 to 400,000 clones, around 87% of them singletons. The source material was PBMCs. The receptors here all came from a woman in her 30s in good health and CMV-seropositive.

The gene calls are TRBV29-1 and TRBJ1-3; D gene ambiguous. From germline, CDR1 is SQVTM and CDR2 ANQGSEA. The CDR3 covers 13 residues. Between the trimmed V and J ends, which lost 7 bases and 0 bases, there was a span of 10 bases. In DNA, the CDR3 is TGCAGCGGAGCGCACAGCTCTGGAAACACCATATATTTT. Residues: CSGAHSSGNTIYF. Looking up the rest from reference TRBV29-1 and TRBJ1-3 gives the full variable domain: SAVISQKPSRDICQRGTSLTIQCQVDSQVTMMFWYRQQPGQSLTLIATANQGSEATYESGFVIDKFPISRPNLTFSTLTVSNMSPEDSSIYLCSGAHSSGNTIYFGEGSWLTVV.

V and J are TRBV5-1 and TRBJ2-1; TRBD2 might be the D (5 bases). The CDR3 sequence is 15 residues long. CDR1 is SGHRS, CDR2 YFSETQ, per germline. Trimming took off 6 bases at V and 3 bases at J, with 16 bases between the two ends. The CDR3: CASKSSEARYNEQFF. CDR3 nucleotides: TGCGCCAGCAAGTCTTCGGAGGCCCGCTACAATGAGCAGTTCTTC.

The CDR3 spells CASSALAGGNYNEQFF. The CDR3, as DNA: TGTGCCAGCAGCGCCTTAGCGGGGGGAAACTACAATGAGCAGTTCTTC. V usage is TRBV13 and J usage is TRBJ2-1; 10 positions match TRBD2. Germline V gene lookup returns CDR1 PRHDT and CDR2 FYEKMQ (reference sequence). V lost 5 bases, J lost 3 bases, and 7 bases stayed unmatched. The CDR3 has 16 amino acids.

Here the CDR3 reads CASSPGTGPYEQYF. The CDR3 DNA reads TGTGCCAGCAGTCCCGGGACAGGGCCTTACGAGCAGTACTTC. The rearrangement links TRBV6-5 to TRBJ2-7, with 9 bases matching TRBD1. V lost 5 bases to trimming and J lost 4 bases; unmatched junction nucleotides: 6. The germline gives CDR1 MNHEY, CDR2 SVGAGI. The CDR3 consists of 14 residues.

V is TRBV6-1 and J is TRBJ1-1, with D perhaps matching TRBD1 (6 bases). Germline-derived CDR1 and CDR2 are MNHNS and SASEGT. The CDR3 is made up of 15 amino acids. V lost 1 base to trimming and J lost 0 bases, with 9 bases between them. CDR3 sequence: CASSEEGQLNTEAFF. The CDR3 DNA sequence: TGTGCCAGCAGTGAAGAGGGACAACTGAACACTGAAGCTTTCTTT.

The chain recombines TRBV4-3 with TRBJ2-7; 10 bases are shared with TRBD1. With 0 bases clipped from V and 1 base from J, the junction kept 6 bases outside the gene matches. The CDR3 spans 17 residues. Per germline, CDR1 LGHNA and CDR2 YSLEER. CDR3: CASSQDGPGQGSYEQYF. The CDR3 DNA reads TGCGCCAGCAGCCAAGATGGACCGGGACAGGGGTCCTACGAGCAGTACTTC.

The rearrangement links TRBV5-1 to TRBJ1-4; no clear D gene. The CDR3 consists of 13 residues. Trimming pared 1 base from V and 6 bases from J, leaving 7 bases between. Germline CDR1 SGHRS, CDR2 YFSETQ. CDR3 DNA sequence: TGCGCCAGCAGCTTGCGTAGAGATGAAAAACTGTTTTTT. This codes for CASSLRRDEKLFF.

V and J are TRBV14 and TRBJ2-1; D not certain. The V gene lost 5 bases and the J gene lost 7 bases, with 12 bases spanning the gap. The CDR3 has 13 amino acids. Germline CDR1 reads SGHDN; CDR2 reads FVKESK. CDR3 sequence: CASSYSHRNEQFF. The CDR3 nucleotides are TGTGCCAGCAGCTACTCGCATCGGAATGAGCAGTTCTTC.

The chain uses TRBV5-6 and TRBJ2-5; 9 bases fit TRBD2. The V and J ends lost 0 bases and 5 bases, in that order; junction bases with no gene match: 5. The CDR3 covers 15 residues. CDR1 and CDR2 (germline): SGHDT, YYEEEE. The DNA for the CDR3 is TGTGCCAGCAGCTTGGCCCTAGGGACTAGCGAGACCCAGTACTTC. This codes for CASSLALGTSETQYF.

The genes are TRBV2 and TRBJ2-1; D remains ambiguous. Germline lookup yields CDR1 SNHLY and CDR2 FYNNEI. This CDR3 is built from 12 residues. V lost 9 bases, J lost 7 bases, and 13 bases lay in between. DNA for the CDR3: TGTGCCAGTATGGGTAGAAAGAATGAGCAGTTCTTC. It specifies CASMGRKNEQFF.

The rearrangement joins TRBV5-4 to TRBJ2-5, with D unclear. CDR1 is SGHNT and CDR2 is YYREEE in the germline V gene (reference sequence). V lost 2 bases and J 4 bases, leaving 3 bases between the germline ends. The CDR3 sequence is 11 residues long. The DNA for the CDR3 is TGTGCCAGCAGCTTTGGAGAGACCCAGTACTTC. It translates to CASSFGETQYF.

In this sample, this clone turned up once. CDR3: CASSQGGAGTQYF. The CDR3 nucleotides are TGCGCCAGCAGCCAAGGGGGGGCCGGTACGCAGTATTTT. This chain uses TRBV4-3 with TRBJ2-3; TRBD1 or TRBD2 may be the D gene (6 bases each). Germline V CDR1 and CDR2: LGHNA, YSLEER. This CDR3 is built from 13 residues. Trimming removed 1 base at V and 8 bases at J, with 10 bases between.

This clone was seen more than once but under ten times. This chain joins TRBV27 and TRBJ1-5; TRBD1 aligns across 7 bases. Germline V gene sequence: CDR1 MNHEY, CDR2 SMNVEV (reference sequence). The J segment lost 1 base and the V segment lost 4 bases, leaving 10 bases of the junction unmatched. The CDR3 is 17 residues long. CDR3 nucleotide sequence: TGTGCCAGCAGTTCGAGGGGGCTATTGCCGAGCAATCAGCCCCAGCATTTT. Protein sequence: CASSSRGLLPSNQPQHF.

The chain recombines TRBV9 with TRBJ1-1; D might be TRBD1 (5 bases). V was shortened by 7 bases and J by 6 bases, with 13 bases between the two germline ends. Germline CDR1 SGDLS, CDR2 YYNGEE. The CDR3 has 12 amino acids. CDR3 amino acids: CASGTAMPEAFF. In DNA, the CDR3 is TGTGCCAGCGGGACGGCTATGCCTGAAGCTTTCTTT.

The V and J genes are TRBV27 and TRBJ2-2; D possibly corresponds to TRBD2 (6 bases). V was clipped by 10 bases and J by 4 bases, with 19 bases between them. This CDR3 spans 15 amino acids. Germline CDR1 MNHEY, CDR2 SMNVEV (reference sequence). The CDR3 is CATDPRGTGTGELFF. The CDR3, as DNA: TGTGCCACCGATCCTCGGGGGACGGGCACCGGGGAGCTGTTTTTT.

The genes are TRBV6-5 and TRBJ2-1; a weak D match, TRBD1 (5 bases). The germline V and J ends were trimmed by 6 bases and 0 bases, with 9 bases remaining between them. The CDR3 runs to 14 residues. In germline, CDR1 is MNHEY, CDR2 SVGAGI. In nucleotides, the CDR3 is TGTGCCAGCAGAACAGGCAGCTCCTACAATGAGCAGTTCTTC. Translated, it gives CASRTGSSYNEQFF.

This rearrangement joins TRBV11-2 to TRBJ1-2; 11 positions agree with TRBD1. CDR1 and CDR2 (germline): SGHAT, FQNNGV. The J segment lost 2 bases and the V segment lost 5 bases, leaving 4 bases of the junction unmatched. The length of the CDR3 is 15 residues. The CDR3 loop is CASSPGQGANYGYTF. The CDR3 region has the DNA TGTGCCAGCAGCCCTGGACAGGGGGCGAACTATGGCTACACCTTC.

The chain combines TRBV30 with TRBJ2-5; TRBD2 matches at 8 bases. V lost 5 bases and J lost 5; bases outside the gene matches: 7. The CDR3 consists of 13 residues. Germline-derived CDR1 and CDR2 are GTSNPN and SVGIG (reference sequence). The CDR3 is CAWAAGAGETQYF. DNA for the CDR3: TGTGCCTGGGCAGCGGGGGCTGGGGAGACCCAGTACTTC.

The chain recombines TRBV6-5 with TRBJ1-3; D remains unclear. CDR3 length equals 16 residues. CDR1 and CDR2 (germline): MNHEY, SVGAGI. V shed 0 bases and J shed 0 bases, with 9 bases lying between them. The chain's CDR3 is CASSYSEVLSGNTIYF. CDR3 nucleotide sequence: TGTGCCAGCAGTTACTCGGAGGTCCTCTCTGGAAACACCATATATTTT.

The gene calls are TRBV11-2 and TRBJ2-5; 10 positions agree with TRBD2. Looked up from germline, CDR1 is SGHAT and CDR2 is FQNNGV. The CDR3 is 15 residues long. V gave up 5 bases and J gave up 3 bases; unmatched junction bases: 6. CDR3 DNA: TGTGCCAGCAGCACGGGACTAGCGTGGGAAGAGACCCAGTACTTC. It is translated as CASSTGLAWEETQYF.

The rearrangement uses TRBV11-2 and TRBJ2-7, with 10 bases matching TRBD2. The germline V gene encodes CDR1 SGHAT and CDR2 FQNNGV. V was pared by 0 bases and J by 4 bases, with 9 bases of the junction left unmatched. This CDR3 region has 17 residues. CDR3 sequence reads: CASSLDRLSSGSYEQYF. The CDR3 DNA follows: TGTGCCAGCAGCTTAGATCGTCTGTCTAGCGGGAGTTACGAGCAGTACTTC. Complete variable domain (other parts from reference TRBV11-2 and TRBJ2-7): EAGVAQSPRYKIIEKRQSVAFWCNPISGHATLYWYQQILGQGPKLLIQFQNNGVVDDSQLPKDRFSAERLKGVDSTLKIQPAKLEDSAVYLCASSLDRLSSGSYEQYFGPGTRLTVT.

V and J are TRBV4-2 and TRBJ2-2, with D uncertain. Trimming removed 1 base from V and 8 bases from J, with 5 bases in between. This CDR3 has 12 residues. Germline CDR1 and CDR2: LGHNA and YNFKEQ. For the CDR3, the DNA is TGTGCCAGCAGCCAAGGGGGAGGGGAGCTGTTTTTT. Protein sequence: CASSQGGGELFF.